The rows below give T cell receptor beta chains drawn from one sample of a study of blood T cell repertoires in COVID-19. The repertoire was sequenced with immunoSEQ multiplex PCR; TCRdb's copy has only in-frame clones and lacks some. The sample lists a few hundred thousand clones, about 87% seen once, with 7.8% in the top ten. Material for sequencing was peripheral blood. Receptor source: a woman between 50 and 59 years old who had recovered from COVID-19. Both conserved end residues are part of each CDR3. D genes are given only for firm matches. The size of a clone is reported for some rows only, either as once, few or many, or as a class for expanded clones.

clone size	D gene	J gene	V gene	CDR3 protein	CDR3 DNA
.	TRBD2	TRBJ2-1	TRBV20-1	CSAEAGVAQFF	TGCAGTGCCGAAGCGGGGGTTGCGCAGTTCTTC
few	TRBD2	TRBJ2-1	TRBV7-2	CASSLTSGISNEQFF	TGTGCCAGCAGCCTCACTAGCGGGATCTCCAATGAGCAGTTCTTC
once	.	TRBJ1-1	TRBV11-3	CASSLGRNTEAFF	TGTGCCAGCAGCTTAGGTAGGAACACTGAAGCTTTCTTT
.	.	TRBJ2-5	TRBV5-6	CASSLNRDIGETQYF	TGTGCCAGCAGCCTGAACCGGGACATCGGAGAGACCCAGTACTTC
.	.	TRBJ1-5	TRBV28	CASRQPGDQPQHF	TGTGCCAGCAGACAGCCCGGGGATCAGCCCCAGCATTTT
.	.	TRBJ1-5	TRBV30	CAWSVGGDQPQHF	TGTGCCTGGAGTGTCGGGGGAGATCAGCCCCAGCATTTT
.	.	TRBJ2-5	TRBV5-6	CASSLDRLKETQYF	TGTGCCAGCAGCTTGGACAGATTAAAAGAGACCCAGTACTTC
.	.	TRBJ1-2	TRBV11-2	CASSYSGQGYGYTF	TGTGCCAGCAGCTATTCAGGGCAGGGCTATGGCTACACCTTC
.	.	TRBJ1-2	TRBV19	CASSPVPRVNGYTF	TGTGCCAGTTCCCCCGTTCCTCGGGTGAATGGCTACACCTTC
.	TRBD1	TRBJ1-4	TRBV7-2	CASRQGATNEKLFF	TGTGCCAGCAGACAGGGGGCAACTAATGAAAAACTGTTTTTT
.	.	TRBJ1-6	TRBV7-9	CASSPTSPNSPLHF	TGTGCCAGCAGCCCCACTAGTCCAAATTCACCCCTCCACTTT
.	.	TRBJ2-3	TRBV27	CATEVGQYSTDTQYF	TGTGCCACTGAAGTGGGACAATACAGCACAGATACGCAGTATTTT
.	TRBD1	TRBJ2-2	TRBV7-9	CASISPQGASNTGELFF	TGTGCCAGCATCTCCCCACAGGGGGCGTCGAACACCGGGGAGCTGTTTTTT
.	.	TRBJ1-2	TRBV28	CASSLTGFGYTF	TGTGCCAGCAGTTTGACAGGCTTTGGCTACACCTTC
.	TRBD1	TRBJ1-2	TRBV28	CASESTGAVGYTF	TGTGCCAGCGAATCAACAGGGGCGGTAGGCTACACCTTC
.	.	TRBJ1-4	TRBV20-1	CSASYSPRGEKLFF	TGCAGTGCTAGTTATTCCCCGCGGGGTGAAAAACTGTTTTTT
.	TRBD2	TRBJ2-3	TRBV5-1	CASSLVSSGGSSTDTQYF	TGCGCCAGCAGCTTGGTTTCTAGCGGGGGGTCTAGCACAGATACGCAGTATTTT
.	TRBD2	TRBJ2-7	TRBV7-2	CASSLTSGGAGRSYEQYF	TGTGCCAGCAGCCTTACTAGCGGGGGGGCTGGTAGATCCTACGAGCAGTACTTC
.	.	TRBJ2-3	TRBV19	CASRTLGGISTDTQYF	TGTGCCAGTAGGACCCTTGGCGGGATAAGCACAGATACGCAGTATTTT
few	TRBD2	TRBJ2-7	TRBV28	CASSLPGLAVYEQYF	TGTGCCAGCAGTCTCCCGGGACTAGCGGTATACGAGCAGTACTTC
.	.	TRBJ1-1	TRBV19	CASTRTVNTEAFF	TGTGCCAGTACCCGGACAGTTAACACTGAAGCTTTCTTT
.	.	TRBJ2-2	TRBV18	CASSPGLGNTGELFF	TGTGCCAGCTCACCGGGCCTCGGAAACACCGGGGAGCTGTTTTTT
.	.	TRBJ1-1	TRBV3-1/TRBV3-2	CASSQVHLNTEAFF	TGTGCCAGCAGCCAAGTTCATTTGAACACTGAAGCTTTCTTT
.	.	TRBJ1-4	TRBV4-1	CATRTGFSTTNEKLFF	TGCGCCACCCGCACAGGTTTTTCCACAACTAATGAAAAACTGTTTTTT
.	.	TRBJ2-7	TRBV28	CASSLLRGPYEQYF	TGTGCCAGCAGTTTATTGCGGGGGCCCTACGAGCAGTACTTC
.	.	TRBJ2-1	TRBV5-1	CASRGTGASYNEQFF	TGCGCCAGCAGGGGGACGGGAGCGTCATACAATGAGCAGTTCTTC
few	.	TRBJ2-1	TRBV4-1	CASSQDQGREQFF	TGCGCCAGCAGCCAAGATCAGGGTCGAGAGCAGTTCTTC
.	TRBD1	TRBJ2-1	TRBV27	CASSPLDRGSYNEQFF	TGTGCCAGCAGTCCACTGGACAGGGGATCCTACAATGAGCAGTTCTTC
once	.	TRBJ2-1	TRBV10-3	CAIRASRENEQFF	TGTGCCATCAGGGCTTCTAGGGAGAATGAGCAGTTCTTC
.	.	TRBJ1-6	TRBV30	CAWMRYGGSNSPLHF	TGTGCCTGGATGCGTTATGGGGGCTCCAATTCACCCCTCCACTTT
.	.	TRBJ1-6	TRBV6-6	CASSYSENSPLHF	TGTGCCAGCAGTTACTCGGAGAATTCACCCCTCCACTTT
few	.	TRBJ2-1	TRBV6-2/TRBV6-3	CASSYRSAPYNEQFF	TGTGCCAGCAGTTACCGTAGCGCGCCCTACAATGAGCAGTTCTTC
.	TRBD1	TRBJ2-5	TRBV7-2	CASSSGQGKVTQYF	TGTGCCAGCAGCTCGGGACAGGGTAAAGTGACCCAGTACTTC
.	.	TRBJ1-1	TRBV7-3	CASSSQGNTEAFF	TGTGCCAGCAGCTCACAGGGAAACACTGAAGCTTTCTTT
.	.	TRBJ2-5	TRBV23-1	CASSQSFRAQETQYF	TGCGCCAGCAGTCAATCTTTCAGGGCCCAAGAGACCCAGTACTTC
few	TRBD2	TRBJ2-3	TRBV11-3	CASSLGITSGTDTQYF	TGTGCCAGCAGCTTGGGGATTACTAGCGGCACAGATACGCAGTATTTT
.	.	TRBJ1-1	TRBV12-3/TRBV12-4	CAIIPGSSEAFF	TGTGCCATCATACCAGGGTCTAGTGAAGCTTTCTTT
.	TRBD2	TRBJ2-7	TRBV4-2	CASSQHWEGRRSSYEQYF	TGTGCCAGCAGCCAACATTGGGAGGGCCGGAGGTCGTCCTACGAGCAGTACTTC
.	TRBD1	TRBJ2-1	TRBV7-3	CASSANRDRGPHEQFF	TGTGCCAGCAGCGCCAACCGGGACAGGGGGCCTCATGAGCAGTTCTTC
.	.	TRBJ2-5	TRBV19	CASSDQGGETQYF	TGTGCCAGTAGTGATCAGGGTGGAGAGACCCAGTACTTC
.	.	TRBJ1-1	TRBV7-9	CASSLGTGRNTEAFF	TGTGCCAGCAGCCTAGGAACAGGGAGGAACACTGAAGCTTTCTTT
.	TRBD2	TRBJ2-7	TRBV7-2	CASSLSGGPYYEQYF	TGTGCCAGCAGTCTTAGCGGGGGCCCTTACTACGAGCAGTACTTC
few	.	TRBJ2-2	TRBV15	CATSGQTLRTGELFF	TGTGCCACCAGCGGACAGACACTAAGGACCGGGGAGCTGTTTTTT
.	.	TRBJ1-4	TRBV28	CASSSGTPEKLFF	TGTGCCAGCAGCTCTGGGACACCCGAAAAACTGTTTTTT
once	.	TRBJ1-2	TRBV29-1	CSVEDWPVDGYTF	TGCAGCGTTGAAGATTGGCCAGTGGATGGCTACACCTTC
.	TRBD1	TRBJ1-2	TRBV4-2	CASSQDEGAGYGYTF	TGTGCCAGCAGCCAAGATGAGGGGGCAGGATATGGCTACACCTTC
.	TRBD2	TRBJ2-3	TRBV3-1/TRBV3-2	CASSQVDGREGGTQYF	TGTGCCAGCAGCCAAGTCGACGGGCGGGAGGGCGGTACGCAGTATTTT
.	TRBD1	TRBJ1-2	TRBV6-5	CASTDRGAGYTF	TGTGCCAGCACGGACAGGGGGGCTGGCTACACCTTC